This is a list of T cell receptor beta chains from one sample in a study of response to subunit inactivated influenza vaccine. TCRdb processed the RT-PCR reads anew with MiXCR; each CDR3 protein has one entry. The sample holds approximately 680,000 distinct CDR3 sequences; around a sixth are singletons and the top ten take approximately 10%. The sequenced sample was PBMCs from blood, obtained less than 13 days after vaccination. These receptors all come from a middle-aged man who received an inactivated influenza vaccine. Each CDR3 is given with its conserved first and last residue. D genes are given only for firm matches. Clone size is shown for a subset of rows, as once, few, many or a class of expanded clone.

v_call: TRBV4-1; cdr3_length: 17; d_call: .; j_call: TRBJ1-1; clone_size: many; cdr3_aa: CASSQDLAYSSNTEAFF; cdr3_nt: TGCGCCAGCAGCCAAGACTTGGCGTACAGCTCCAACACTGAAGCTTTCTTT
v_call: TRBV5-1; cdr3_length: 16; d_call: .; j_call: TRBJ1-3; clone_size: .; cdr3_aa: CASSLSRASVGDTIYF; cdr3_nt: TGCGCCAGCAGCTTGTCCAGGGCGAGCGTCGGAGACACCATATATTTT
v_call: TRBV28; cdr3_length: 16; d_call: .; j_call: TRBJ2-7; clone_size: .; cdr3_aa: CASSFLFRESSYEQYF; cdr3_nt: TGTGCCAGCAGCTTTCTGTTCCGGGAGTCTTCCTACGAGCAGTACTTC
v_call: TRBV15; cdr3_length: 16; d_call: TRBD1; j_call: TRBJ2-3; clone_size: .; cdr3_aa: CATSREWGQGIDTQYF; cdr3_nt: TGTGCCACCAGCAGAGAATGGGGACAGGGAATAGATACGCAGTATTTT
v_call: TRBV7-6; cdr3_length: 19; d_call: .; j_call: TRBJ2-6; clone_size: few; cdr3_aa: CASSLRSLSRYSGANVLTF; cdr3_nt: TGTGCCAGCAGCTTAAGGAGCCTTTCTCGGTACTCTGGGGCCAACGTCCTGACTTTC
v_call: TRBV3-1; cdr3_length: 15; d_call: TRBD2; j_call: TRBJ2-1; clone_size: few; cdr3_aa: CASSRTSGGHNEQFF; cdr3_nt: TGTGCCAGCAGCCGGACTAGCGGGGGGCACAATGAGCAGTTCTTC
v_call: TRBV10-3; cdr3_length: 17; d_call: TRBD1; j_call: TRBJ1-2; clone_size: few; cdr3_aa: CAISESRGQGDNYGYTF; cdr3_nt: TGTGCCATCAGTGAGTCGCGGGGACAGGGAGATAACTATGGCTACACCTTC
v_call: TRBV2; cdr3_length: 14; d_call: .; j_call: TRBJ2-7; clone_size: few; cdr3_aa: CASSEARSGHEQYF; cdr3_nt: TGTGCCAGCAGTGAAGCAAGGAGCGGCCACGAGCAGTACTTC
v_call: TRBV7-9; cdr3_length: 15; d_call: .; j_call: TRBJ1-1; clone_size: many; cdr3_aa: CASSTAGGYNTEAFF; cdr3_nt: TGTGCCAGCAGTACAGCGGGGGGGTACAACACTGAAGCTTTCTTT
v_call: TRBV30; cdr3_length: 14; d_call: .; j_call: TRBJ2-2; clone_size: .; cdr3_aa: CAWSDDFNTGELFF; cdr3_nt: TGTGCCTGGAGTGATGACTTTAACACCGGGGAGCTGTTTTTT
v_call: TRBV18; cdr3_length: 15; d_call: .; j_call: TRBJ1-3; clone_size: few; cdr3_aa: CASSGGQVSGNTIYF; cdr3_nt: TGTGCCAGCTCAGGGGGACAAGTCTCTGGAAACACCATATATTTT
v_call: TRBV7-2; cdr3_length: 12; d_call: .; j_call: TRBJ2-3; clone_size: many; cdr3_aa: CASSLGGYTQYF; cdr3_nt: TGTGCCAGCAGCCTTGGGGGGTATACGCAGTATTTT
v_call: TRBV20-1; cdr3_length: 14; d_call: .; j_call: TRBJ2-4; clone_size: .; cdr3_aa: CSARRAQAKNIQYF; cdr3_nt: TGCAGTGCTAGAAGAGCCCAAGCCAAAAACATTCAGTACTTC
v_call: TRBV15; cdr3_length: 13; d_call: .; j_call: TRBJ1-1; clone_size: .; cdr3_aa: CATSRDLNREAFF; cdr3_nt: TGTGCCACCAGCAGAGACCTAAACAGGGAAGCTTTCTTT
v_call: TRBV12-3/TRBV12-4; cdr3_length: 15; d_call: .; j_call: TRBJ2-7; clone_size: .; cdr3_aa: CASGKDKDLRNEQYF; cdr3_nt: TGTGCCAGCGGCAAGGACAAGGACCTCCGGAACGAGCAGTACTTC
v_call: TRBV20-1; cdr3_length: 15; d_call: TRBD1; j_call: TRBJ2-7; clone_size: .; cdr3_aa: CSAKGQGARSYEQYF; cdr3_nt: TGCAGTGCCAAAGGACAGGGGGCGAGGTCCTACGAGCAGTACTTC
v_call: TRBV13; cdr3_length: 20; d_call: TRBD1; j_call: TRBJ2-1; clone_size: few; cdr3_aa: CASSGNWDRDLLNFYNEQFF; cdr3_nt: TGTGCCAGCAGTGGTAATTGGGACAGAGACTTGCTTAACTTCTACAATGAGCAGTTCTTC
v_call: TRBV9; cdr3_length: 15; d_call: .; j_call: TRBJ1-6; clone_size: .; cdr3_aa: CASSAGDATNSPLHF; cdr3_nt: TGTGCCAGCAGCGCGGGGGACGCCACTAATTCACCCCTCCACTTT
v_call: TRBV5-5; cdr3_length: 13; d_call: .; j_call: TRBJ1-4; clone_size: .; cdr3_aa: CASTLGGHEKLFF; cdr3_nt: TGTGCCAGCACCTTGGGGGGGCACGAAAAACTGTTTTTT
v_call: TRBV10-3; cdr3_length: 13; d_call: .; j_call: TRBJ1-4; clone_size: .; cdr3_aa: CAISELGNEKLFF; cdr3_nt: TGTGCCATCAGTGAATTGGGGAATGAAAAACTGTTTTTT
v_call: TRBV6-6; cdr3_length: 14; d_call: .; j_call: TRBJ1-5; clone_size: .; cdr3_aa: CASRPAGENQPQHF; cdr3_nt: TGTGCCAGCAGGCCTGCGGGGGAGAATCAGCCCCAGCATTTT
v_call: TRBV5-1; cdr3_length: 15; d_call: TRBD1; j_call: TRBJ2-1; clone_size: many; cdr3_aa: CASSSNRGSYNEQFF; cdr3_nt: TGCGCCAGCAGCTCTAACAGGGGGTCCTACAATGAGCAGTTCTTC